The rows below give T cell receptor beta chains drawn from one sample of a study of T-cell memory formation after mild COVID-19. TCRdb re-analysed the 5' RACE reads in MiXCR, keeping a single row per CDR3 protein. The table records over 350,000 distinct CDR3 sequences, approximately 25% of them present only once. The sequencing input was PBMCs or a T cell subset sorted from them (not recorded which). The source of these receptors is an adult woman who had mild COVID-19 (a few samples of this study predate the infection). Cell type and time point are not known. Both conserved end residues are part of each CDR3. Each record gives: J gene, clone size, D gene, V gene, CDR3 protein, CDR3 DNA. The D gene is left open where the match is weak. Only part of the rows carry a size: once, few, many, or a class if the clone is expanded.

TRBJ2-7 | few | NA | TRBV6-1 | CASSPSADLYEQYF | TGTGCCAGCAGTCCCTCTGCGGACCTCTACGAGCAGTACTTC
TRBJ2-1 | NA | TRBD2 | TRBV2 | CASTARGGGLNEQFF | TGTGCCAGCACCGCAAGGGGCGGGGGGCTCAATGAGCAGTTCTTC
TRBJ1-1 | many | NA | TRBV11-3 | CASSLGPRAFF | TGTGCCAGCAGCTTAGGGCCGCGCGCTTTCTTT
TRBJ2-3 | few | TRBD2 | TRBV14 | CASSQGGGLKSDTQYF | TGTGCCAGCAGCCAAGGCGGGGGACTCAAATCAGATACGCAGTATTTT
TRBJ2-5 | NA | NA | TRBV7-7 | CASSLYQGREETQYF | TGTGCCAGCAGCTTATATCAGGGGAGAGAAGAGACCCAGTACTTC
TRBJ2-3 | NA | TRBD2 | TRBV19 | CASRAGGSGTDTQYF | TGTGCCTCAAGAGCAGGCGGGAGTGGGACAGATACGCAGTATTTT
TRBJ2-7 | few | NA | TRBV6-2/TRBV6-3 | CASRSMAGLYEQYF | TGTGCCAGCAGGTCGATGGCAGGACTTTACGAGCAGTACTTC
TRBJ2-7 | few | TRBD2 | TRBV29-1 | CSVRIAGTSAAYEQYF | TGCAGCGTCAGAATAGCCGGGACTAGCGCCGCCTACGAGCAGTACTTC
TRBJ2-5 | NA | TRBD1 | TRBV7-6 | CASSLRGTGGRETQYF | TGTGCCAGCAGCTTACGTGGGACAGGGGGCCGGGAGACCCAGTACTTC
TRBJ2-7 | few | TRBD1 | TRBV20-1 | CSARAGTGGRFSYEQYF | TGCAGTGCTAGGGCCGGGACAGGGGGACGATTCTCCTACGAGCAGTACTTC
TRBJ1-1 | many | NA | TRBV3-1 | CASSQGQKITEAFF | TGTGCCAGCAGCCAAGGGCAGAAAATAACTGAAGCTTTCTTT
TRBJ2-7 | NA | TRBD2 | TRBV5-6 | CASSPGTSDSYEQYF | TGTGCCAGCAGTCCCGGGACTAGCGATTCCTACGAGCAGTACTTC
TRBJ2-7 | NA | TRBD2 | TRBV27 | CASKVAGGPYEQYF | TGTGCCAGCAAAGTAGCGGGGGGCCCCTACGAGCAGTACTTC
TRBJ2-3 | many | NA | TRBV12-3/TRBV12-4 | CASTRADTQYF | TGTGCCAGCACCCGGGCAGATACGCAGTATTTT
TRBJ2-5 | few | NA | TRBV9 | CASSVGKWERETQYF | TGTGCCAGCAGCGTAGGGAAGTGGGAGAGAGAGACCCAGTACTTC
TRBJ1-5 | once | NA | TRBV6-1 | CASMRWQGRGGNQPQHF | TGTGCCAGCATGCGTTGGCAGGGAAGGGGGGGCAATCAGCCCCAGCATTTT
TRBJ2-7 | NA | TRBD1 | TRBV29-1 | CSIRTGVGSYEQYF | TGCAGCATAAGGACAGGGGTGGGGTCCTACGAGCAGTACTTC
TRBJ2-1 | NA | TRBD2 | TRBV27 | CASSLYFGRAGNEQFF | TGTGCCAGCAGTTTATACTTCGGGAGGGCGGGGAATGAGCAGTTCTTC
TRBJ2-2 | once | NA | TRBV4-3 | CASSQDRANTLTGELFF | TGCGCCAGCAGCCAAGATCGGGCCAACACCCTCACCGGGGAGCTGTTTTTT
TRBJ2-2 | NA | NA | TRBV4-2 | CASSPAQSNTGELFF | TGTGCCAGCAGCCCAGCTCAGAGCAACACCGGGGAGCTGTTTTTT
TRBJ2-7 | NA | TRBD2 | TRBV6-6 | CASRSPSGSSYEQYF | TGTGCCAGCAGATCCCCTAGCGGGAGCTCCTACGAGCAGTACTTC
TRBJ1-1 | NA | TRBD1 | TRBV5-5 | CASSSLLTGASTEAFF | TGTGCCAGCAGCTCCCTGTTGACAGGGGCAAGCACTGAAGCTTTCTTT
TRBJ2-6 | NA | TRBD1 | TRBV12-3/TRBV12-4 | CASSPRDRIVRVLTF | TGTGCCAGCAGTCCGAGGGACAGGATCGTTCGCGTCCTGACTTTC
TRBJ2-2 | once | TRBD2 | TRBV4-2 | CASSQATSGTGELFF | TGTGCCAGCAGCCAAGCCACTAGCGGGACCGGGGAGCTGTTTTTT
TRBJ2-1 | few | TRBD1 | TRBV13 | CASSLDETGGDEQFF | TGTGCCAGCAGCTTAGACGAGACAGGGGGCGATGAGCAGTTCTTC
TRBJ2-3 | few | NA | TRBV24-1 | CATSGGPTTDTQYF | TGTGCCACCAGTGGAGGTCCCACGACGGATACGCAGTATTTT
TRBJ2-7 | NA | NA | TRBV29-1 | CSVSRGSYEQYF | TGCAGCGTGAGCAGGGGTTCCTACGAGCAGTACTTC
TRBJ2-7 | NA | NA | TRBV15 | CATSDRDQLSEQYF | TGTGCCACCTCCGACCGGGACCAGCTTTCCGAGCAGTACTTC
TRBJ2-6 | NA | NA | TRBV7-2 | CASRSGVNSGANVLTF | TGTGCCAGCCGATCGGGGGTCAACTCTGGGGCCAACGTCCTGACTTTC
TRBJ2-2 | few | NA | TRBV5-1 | CASSLYPDGGLDGELFF | TGCGCCAGCAGCTTGTATCCGGACGGGGGATTGGACGGGGAGCTGTTTTTT
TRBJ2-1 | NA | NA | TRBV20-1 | CSARSPGNEQFF | TGCAGTGCTAGGAGTCCAGGAAATGAGCAGTTCTTC
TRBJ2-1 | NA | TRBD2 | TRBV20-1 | CSAIGTSGGGNEQFF | TGCAGTGCTATTGGGACTAGCGGGGGGGGTAATGAGCAGTTCTTC
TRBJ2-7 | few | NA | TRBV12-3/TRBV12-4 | CASSPYGSGIRSYEQYF | TGTGCCAGCAGTCCCTACGGTTCTGGGATACGCTCCTACGAGCAGTACTTC
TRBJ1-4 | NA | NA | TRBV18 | CASSGGSTNEKLFF | TGTGCGAGCTCGGGCGGATCAACTAATGAAAAACTGTTTTTT
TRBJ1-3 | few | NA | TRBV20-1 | CSARPGVSSGNTIYF | TGCAGTGCTAGACCCGGGGTTAGCTCTGGAAACACCATATATTTT
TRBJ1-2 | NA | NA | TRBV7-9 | CASSAEGYTF | TGTGCCAGCAGCGCCGAAGGCTACACCTTC
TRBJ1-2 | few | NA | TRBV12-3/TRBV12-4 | CASSFPGVYGYTF | TGTGCCAGCAGTTTCCCCGGGGTGTATGGCTACACCTTC
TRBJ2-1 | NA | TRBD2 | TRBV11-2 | CASSVPGLYNEQFF | TGTGCCAGCAGCGTTCCGGGACTATACAATGAGCAGTTCTTC
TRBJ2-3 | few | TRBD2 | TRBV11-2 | CASSLGPQTSGSGGDTQYF | TGTGCCAGCAGCTTAGGGCCTCAAACTAGCGGGAGTGGAGGAGATACGCAGTATTTT
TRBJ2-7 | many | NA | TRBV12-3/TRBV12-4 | CASSLQPTPSYEQYF | TGTGCCAGCAGTTTACAACCCACCCCCTCCTACGAGCAGTACTTC